Below are 20 T cell receptor beta chains sequenced from a single sample in a study of read filtering for tumor transcriptome and immune sequencing. The library was built from about 400 ng RNA with molecular barcoded adaptors for alpha/delta and beta/gamma chains. TCRdb ran MiXCR on the reads and lists one entry per CDR3 protein. The table records 120,000 or so distinct CDR3 sequences, about an eighth of them present only once. The sample taken for sequencing was a population of CD138-negative cells sorted from bone marrow. These receptors were taken from a donor older than 35 with multiple myeloma.

In its sample, this clonotype was seen many times. In nucleotides, the CDR3 is TGTGCCAGCAGTCCCGCCGGGAACATTCAGTACTTC. Translation: CASSPAGNIQYF. This chain uses TRBV12-3 or TRBV12-4 with TRBJ2-4; D is unclear. The CDR3 runs 12 residues. Trimming stripped 5 bases from V and 7 bases from J, with 9 bases between.

On this clonotype itself: A much larger clone differs by one base, so this may be a read error. No conserved phenylalanine or tryptophan is present at the end of the CDR3, so a read error is the likely explanation. The chain uses TRBV6-1 and TRBJ2-5; D uncertain. The CDR3 is 14 amino acids. The ends were cut back, 1 base at V and 5 bases at J, with 11 bases in the middle. Germline V CDR1 and CDR2: MNHNS, SASEGT. This CDR3 is CASSEGVDPETQYS. CDR3 bases: TGTGCCAGCAGTGAAGGGGTGGATCCGGAGACCCAGTACTCC.

The chain has TRBV7-9 and TRBJ2-1, with TRBD2 matching 9 bases. V shed 4 bases, J shed 6 bases, and the junction held 10 bases outside the gene matches. The CDR3 is made up of 16 amino acids. Germline CDR1 SEHNR, CDR2 FQNEAQ (reference sequence). The CDR3: CASSSRGLAMVNEQFF. CDR3 nucleotide sequence: TGTGCCAGCAGCTCAAGGGGACTAGCCATGGTCAATGAGCAGTTCTTC.

There are many counts of this clonotype. The chain recombines TRBV20-1 with TRBJ1-4; no clear D gene. Germline loops: CDR1 DFQATT, CDR2 SNEGSKA (reference sequence). The CDR3 runs 11 residues. Trimming removed 3 bases from V and 10 bases from J, with 9 bases in between. CDR3 protein: CSASGPGKLFF. The CDR3, as DNA: TGCAGTGCTAGCGGTCCGGGAAAACTGTTTTTT.

This clonotype occurred many times. The chain recombines TRBV20-1 with TRBJ2-1; 9 bases fit TRBD2. J was trimmed by 6 bases and V by 0 bases; bases with no gene match: 6. Germline V CDR1 and CDR2: DFQATT, SNEGSKA (reference sequence). This CDR3 is built from 15 residues. The CDR3 nucleotides are TGCAGTGCTAGAGATCCCGGGACTAGCATCAATGAGCAGTTCTTC. Encoded protein: CSARDPGTSINEQFF.

The chain uses TRBV12-3 or TRBV12-4 and TRBJ1-3; D not certain. V shed 6 bases and J shed 0 bases, with 9 bases lying between them. The CDR3 totals 14 residues. DNA of the CDR3: TGTGCCAGCAGCCCCGGCCACTCTGGAAACACCATATATTTT. Amino acid sequence: CASSPGHSGNTIYF.

The chain couples TRBV5-1 to TRBJ1-3; the D is unclear. CDR3 length: 16 residues. V was trimmed by 0 bases and J by 0 bases, leaving 10 bases between them. Germline loops: CDR1 SGHRS, CDR2 YFSETQ. DNA for the CDR3: TGCGCCAGCAGCTTGGACGGATTCGGCTCTGGAAACACCATATATTTT. This codes for CASSLDGFGSGNTIYF.

The rearrangement uses TRBV5-1 and TRBJ2-4; D call uncertain. V lost 4 bases and J 8 bases, leaving 16 bases between the germline ends. CDR1 is SGHRS, CDR2 YFSETQ, per germline. This CDR3 is 14 amino acids long. CDR3 sequence: CASSPEPGLDIQYF. The CDR3 coding sequence is TGCGCCAGCAGCCCTGAGCCGGGTTTAGACATTCAGTACTTC.

The table lists this clonotype with many counts. The chain carries TRBV11-2 and TRBJ2-2; 7 nucleotides agree with TRBD2. This CDR3 has 15 amino acids. Germline trimming cut 2 bases from V and 4 bases from J; bases unmatched to any gene: 4. The germline V gene has CDR1 SGHAT and CDR2 FQNNGV. The CDR3 coding sequence is TGTGCCAGCAGCTTAAGGACTAGACCCACCGGGGAGCTGTTTTTT. It is translated as CASSLRTRPTGELFF.

This clonotype was counted ten times or more. V gene TRBV5-6 combines with J gene TRBJ2-6; D assignment may be TRBD1 or TRBD2 (5 bases each). CDR3 length equals 18 residues. Trimming took off 0 bases at V and 0 bases at J, with 13 bases between the two ends. CDR1 and CDR2 (germline): SGHDT, YYEEEE. The CDR3 DNA sequence: TGTGCCAGCAGCTTGGATGGGGGTTTGGGCTCTGGGGCCAACGTCCTGACTTTC. Its protein product is CASSLDGGLGSGANVLTF. The variable domain in full, completed from reference TRBV5-6 and TRBJ2-6, reads DAGVTQSPTHLIKTRGQQVTLRCSPKSGHDTVSWYQQALGQGPQFIFQYYEEEERQRGNFPDRFSGHQFPNYSSELNVNALLLGDSALYLCASSLDGGLGSGANVLTFGAGSRLTVL.

The CDR3 DNA sequence: TGCAGTGCCCCGGAACAGGGGTTTGATGAGCAGTTCTTC. Translating gives CSAPEQGFDEQFF. This rearrangement joins TRBV20-1 to TRBJ2-1; 7 bases line up with TRBD1. The CDR3 is 13 residues long. Trimming removed 6 bases from V and 8 bases from J; junction bases left unmatched: 10. The V gene's germline CDR1 is DFQATT and CDR2 SNEGSKA (reference sequence).

This clonotype was observed a few times. The V call is TRBV5-1, the J call TRBJ2-7, with a possible D match to TRBD1 (6 bases). The CDR3 totals 14 residues. The V and J ends lost 0 bases and 10 bases respectively, with 17 bases between them. Germline V gene data show CDR1 as SGHRS and CDR2 as YFSETQ. CDR3 sequence (DNA): TGCGCCAGCAGCTTGGCAGGGGACCTCGTGGAACAGTACTTC. Translated, it gives CASSLAGDLVEQYF. Using reference TRBV5-1 and TRBJ2-7 for the parts outside the CDR3, the full variable domain is KAGVTQTPRYLIKTRGQQVTLSCSPISGHRSVSWYQQTPGQGLQFLFEYFSETQRNKGNFPGRFSGRQFSNSRSEMNVSTLELGDSALYLCASSLAGDLVEQYFGPGTRLTVT.

In its sample, this clonotype ranks as medium-sized. The chain is built from TRBV5-1 and TRBJ2-1; D is ambiguous. The CDR3 length is 13 residues. The V and J ends lost 0 bases and 7 bases respectively, with 8 bases between them. Germline lookup yields CDR1 SGHRS and CDR2 YFSETQ. The CDR3 sequence is CASSLGINNEQFF. The DNA of the CDR3 is TGCGCCAGCAGCTTGGGGATTAATAATGAGCAGTTCTTC.

In its sample, this clonotype was seen many times. The chain is built from TRBV6-6 and TRBJ1-5; D is perhaps TRBD1 (5 bases). CDR3 length: 15 amino acids. Between the trimmed V and J ends, which lost 7 bases and 0 bases, there was a span of 13 bases. Germline lookup yields CDR1 MNHNY and CDR2 SVGAGI (reference sequence). The CDR3 bases are TGTGCCAGCACACTGGGGGGTCATAGCAATCAGCCCCAGCATTTT. Translated: CASTLGGHSNQPQHF.

This chain uses TRBV20-1 with TRBJ2-5; 14 nucleotides line up with TRBD2. Germline lookup yields CDR1 DFQATT and CDR2 SNEGSKA (reference sequence). The V gene end was trimmed by 5 bases and the J gene end by 4 bases; junction bases not matched to a gene: 15. The CDR3 runs 18 residues. The CDR3 loop reads CSALLRRGLAGVSETQYF. CDR3 sequence (DNA): TGCAGTGCTCTCCTCCGGAGGGGACTAGCGGGAGTTTCAGAGACCCAGTACTTC.

This clonotype was seen a handful of times. The chain joins TRBV2 to TRBJ2-1; 8 nucleotides agree with TRBD2. This CDR3 comprises 15 residues. Looked up from germline, CDR1 is SNHLY and CDR2 is FYNNEI. The V and J ends lost 2 bases and 11 bases, in that order; junction bases with no gene match: 11. The CDR3 region has the DNA TGTGCCAGCAGTGAACCCCGAGCGGGGGCGCCGAAGCAGTTCTTC. Amino acids: CASSEPRAGAPKQFF.

This clonotype was recorded at least ten times. J is TRBJ2-2 and V is TRBV5-1; no clear D. Germline V gene lookup returns CDR1 SGHRS and CDR2 YFSETQ. Trimming took off 10 bases at V and 2 bases at J, with 18 bases between the two ends. The CDR3 is made up of 15 amino acids. For the CDR3, the DNA is TGCGCCTCTCAAAGTCGGCAGGTCAACACCGGGGAGCTGTTTTTT. As protein: CASQSRQVNTGELFF.

Ten or more counts support this clonotype. The CDR3 DNA follows: TGTGCCAGCACCCCAACGGGGGGGAACTCCTACGAGCAGTACTTC. Translation: CASTPTGGNSYEQYF. J is TRBJ2-7 and V is TRBV6-2 or TRBV6-3; 8 bases are shared with TRBD2. Germline V gives CDR1 MNHEY, CDR2 SVGEGT. Germline trimming cut 7 bases from V and 0 bases from J; bases unmatched to any gene: 8. This CDR3 region has 15 residues.

This clonotype was observed many times. The gene calls are TRBV7-9 and TRBJ2-1; weak D call: TRBD1 (6 bases). There are 13 residues in the CDR3. Germline CDR1 and CDR2: SEHNR and FQNEAQ (reference sequence). Deletions cut 6 bases from V and 8 bases from J, with 14 bases between. Written as DNA, the CDR3 is TGTGCCAGCAGAAATACAGGGCGCCATGAGCAGTTCTTC. Translating gives CASRNTGRHEQFF.

The chain has TRBV10-3 and TRBJ2-5; TRBD1 might be the D (6 bases). V lost 2 bases to trimming and J lost 2 bases, with 12 bases between them. Per germline, CDR1 ENHRY and CDR2 SYGVKD. The CDR3 runs to 15 residues. The CDR3 region has the DNA TGTGCCATCAGTGAGGGTGGGGGCCGACAAGAGACCCAGTACTTC. Its translation is CAISEGGGRQETQYF.